This T cell receptor (beta chain) came from a study of blood T cells in healthy people across ages. This CDR3 contains 12 residues. CDR1 and CDR2 from the germline V gene are MNHEY and SVGEGT. The second PCR ran roughly 7 to 12 cycles with a sample-barcoded 5' primer and J-beta primers. Each cDNA was tagged by a template-switch adaptor containing 12 random nucleotides. Via MiXCR, TCRdb re-called the 5' RACE reads, giving one row per CDR3 protein. The top ten clones hold 25% to 35% of a sample with just over 800,000 distinct CDR3 sequences, around 62% of them seen once. The rearrangement joins TRBV6-2 or TRBV6-3 to TRBJ2-4; weak D call: TRBD2 (6 bases). TRBJ2-5 matches the DNA end more closely, so the J call is doubtful. This clonotype was sampled from a man in his thirties or forties in good health. The sample was blood. CDR3 in DNA: TGTGCCACCACTAGCACGGGAGAGACCCAGTACTTC. Residues: CATTSTGETQYF.